These 2 T cell receptor beta chains share one sample of origin, sequenced in a study of shared clonotypes between healthy human individuals. Method: immunoSEQ multiplex PCR; TCRdb's copy keeps in-frame clones and lacks some. The sample lists about 1.1 million clones, 70% to 80% seen once, with 0.55% to 0.7% in the top ten. Sequenced input: memory CD4+ T cells from PBMCs. Subset: CD45RA-negative fraction. The receptor set was obtained from a man between 18 and 35 years old in good health. Some clones in this sample may be carry-over from other donors' samples.

J is TRBJ1-2 and V is TRBV7-9, with unresolved D. This CDR3 is built from 15 residues. Germline V lookup: CDR1 SEHNR, CDR2 FQNEAQ (reference sequence). Trimming removed 1 base at V and 7 bases at J, with 16 bases between. The CDR3 DNA reads as TGTGCCAGCAGCTTAGACCGGACGGCGAGCCCTGGCTACACCTTC. This gives the protein CASSLDRTASPGYTF.

This chain connects TRBV2 to TRBJ2-7, with D perhaps TRBD1 (6 bases). The germline gives CDR1 SNHLY, CDR2 FYNNEI. This CDR3 spans 14 amino acids. Trimming took 8 bases from V and 0 from J, leaving 14 bases between them. CDR3 nucleotides: TGTGCCAGCTGTCGGGAACAGGGCTCCTACGAGCAGTACTTC. It translates to CASCREQGSYEQYF.